The 15 T cell receptor beta chains presented below share a single source sample, sequenced in a study of cytomegalovirus exposure and HLA in healthy donors. The primer mix had 60 Vbeta and 13 Jbeta primers. The protocol was immunoSEQ multiplex PCR, while the TCRdb copy is restricted to in-frame clones and leaves out a portion. The sample consists of approximately 160,000 clones, about 76% of them appearing once. The sample consisted of PBMCs. These receptors were obtained from a woman in her thirties or forties in good health and CMV-seropositive.

The genes are TRBV13 and TRBJ1-2, with D possibly matching TRBD1 (6 bases). V shed 5 bases and J shed 8 bases, with 15 bases lying between them. The length of the CDR3 is 13 residues. Germline assignment: CDR1 PRHDT and CDR2 FYEKMQ (reference sequence). The CDR3 reads CASSNRQVEGYTF. In DNA form, the CDR3 reads TGTGCCAGCAGCAATCGACAGGTGGAAGGCTACACCTTC.

This clone was counted only a few times. The gene calls are TRBV11-2 and TRBJ2-1; D possibly corresponds to TRBD1 (6 bases). CDR1 is SGHAT, CDR2 FQNNGV, per germline. V lost 6 bases and J lost 3, with 15 bases in between. The CDR3 contains 15 residues. The CDR3 bases are TGTGCCAGCAGACCGGTACAGGGCTACTACAATGAGCAGTTCTTC. Its protein is CASRPVQGYYNEQFF.

The V gene is TRBV7-2, the J gene TRBJ2-3; TRBD2 is a possible D gene (6 bases). The CDR3 sequence is 16 residues long. The V gene lost 3 bases and the J gene lost 1 base, with 14 bases spanning the gap. CDR1 and CDR2 (germline): SGHTA, FQGNSA. Here the CDR3 reads CASSFPTSRGTDTQYF. The DNA of the CDR3 is TGTGCCAGCAGCTTCCCTACTAGCAGAGGCACAGATACGCAGTATTTT. The full variable domain, completed using reference TRBV7-2 and TRBJ2-3, is GAGVSQSPSNKVTEKGKDVELRCDPISGHTALYWYRQSLGQGLEFLIYFQGNSAPDKSGLPSDRFSAERTGGSVSTLTIQRTQQEDSAVYLCASSFPTSRGTDTQYFGPGTRLTVL.

A word on this clone: Other DNA variants within this sample encode the same CDR3. This chain uses TRBV27 with TRBJ2-7; 11 nucleotides match TRBD2. The CDR3 extends over 18 amino acids. Germline CDR1 is MNHEY and CDR2 is SMNVEV (reference sequence). V lost 5 bases and J lost 0; bases outside the gene matches: 12. CDR3 in DNA: TGTGCCAGCAGTCTTCAGGGGACTAGCGGCACTCTCTCCTACGAGCAGTACTTC. As protein: CASSLQGTSGTLSYEQYF.

The chain employs TRBV6-1 and TRBJ2-7; 14 nucleotides align to TRBD2. CDR3 length: 15 residues. The trim removed 4 bases at V and 3 bases at J, leaving 2 bases unmatched. Germline CDR1 is MNHNS and CDR2 is SASEGT. CDR3 amino acids: CASSGGLAGDYEQYF. The CDR3 region has the DNA TGTGCCAGCAGTGGGGGACTAGCGGGAGACTACGAGCAGTACTTC.

This clone was seen a handful of times. The chain couples TRBV29-1 to TRBJ2-5, with D possibly TRBD2 on 7 matching bases. The CDR3 has 14 amino acids. Germline V gene sequence: CDR1 SQVTM, CDR2 ANQGSEA. The ends were cut back, 4 bases at V and 4 bases at J, with 16 bases in the middle. CDR3 in amino acids: CSVGGTGGGETQYF. Written as DNA, the CDR3 is TGCAGCGTTGGTGGGACGGGGGGCGGAGAGACCCAGTACTTC. Looking up the rest from reference TRBV29-1 and TRBJ2-5 gives the full variable domain: SAVISQKPSRDICQRGTSLTIQCQVDSQVTMMFWYRQQPGQSLTLIATANQGSEATYESGFVIDKFPISRPNLTFSTLTVSNMSPEDSSIYLCSVGGTGGGETQYFGPGTRLLVL.

This sequence joins TRBV14 and TRBJ2-7; D is perhaps TRBD2 (5 bases). Germline lookup yields CDR1 SGHDN and CDR2 FVKESK. This CDR3 is built from 11 residues. Trimming pared 4 bases from V and 10 bases from J, leaving 11 bases between. This chain's CDR3 is CASSRGSIQYF. In DNA, the CDR3 is TGTGCCAGCAGCCGCGGGTCAATTCAGTACTTC.

The chain joins TRBV6-5 to TRBJ1-2; TRBD1 aligns across 9 bases. V was pared by 8 bases and J by 8 bases, with 9 bases of the junction left unmatched. This CDR3 is built from 13 residues. Germline assignment: CDR1 MNHEY and CDR2 SVGAGI. CDR3 sequence (DNA): TGTGCCAGCCTTCGGACAGGGGATGGGGGCTACACCTTC. It yields the protein CASLRTGDGGYTF.

This sequence joins TRBV4-1 and TRBJ2-5, with TRBD2 as a possible D gene (5 bases). Germline loops: CDR1 MGHRA, CDR2 YSYEKL. The V gene lost 5 bases and the J gene lost 1 base, with 20 bases spanning the gap. CDR3 length: 17 amino acids. The CDR3 sequence: CASSIGVGNARQETQYF. Here the CDR3 DNA reads TGCGCCAGCAGCATCGGGGTGGGAAACGCCCGCCAAGAGACCCAGTACTTC.

This clone was detected a few times. The V call is TRBV14, the J call TRBJ1-5; TRBD1 aligns across 10 bases. This CDR3 contains 15 residues. Germline V CDR1 and CDR2: SGHDN, FVKESK. J gave up 3 bases and V 6 bases, and 5 bases lay outside the gene matches. For the CDR3, the DNA is TGTGCCAGCAGACCCGGGACAGGGGTCAATCAGCCCCAGCATTTT. Protein sequence: CASRPGTGVNQPQHF.

The CDR3 DNA is TGTGCCAGTAGTTGGTTCCGGGACAGGGGGAACCAGCCCCAGCATTTT. Its protein product is CASSWFRDRGNQPQHF. This sequence joins TRBV19 and TRBJ1-5, with 11 bases matching TRBD1. After removal of 5 bases from V and 7 bases from J, the junction contained 10 bases not matched to a gene. This CDR3 comprises 16 residues. Per germline, CDR1 LNHDA and CDR2 SQIVND (reference sequence).

This clone was counted a single time. This chain connects TRBV5-1 to TRBJ1-1, with TRBD1 matching over 8 bases. Unmatched junction bases numbered 14, after V lost 0 bases and J lost 1 base. There are 19 residues in the CDR3. Germline CDR1 reads SGHRS; CDR2 reads YFSETQ. The CDR3 nucleotides are TGCGCCAGCAGCTTGGAAAGGCCAGGGGGCGCAAGGAAGAACACTGAAGCTTTCTTT. It specifies CASSLERPGGARKNTEAFF.

The CDR3 coding sequence is TGTGCCAGCAGTTTCGCCAGCCCCCGGGGCACCGGGGAGCTGTTTTTT. This encodes CASSFASPRGTGELFF. The chain recombines TRBV28 with TRBJ2-2; weak D call: TRBD2 (5 bases). CDR1 is MDHEN and CDR2 is SYDVKM in the germline V gene. Trimming took off 3 bases at V and 4 bases at J, with 15 bases between the two ends. The CDR3 runs to 16 residues.

The chain has TRBV10-1 and TRBJ2-2; perhaps TRBD1 as D (5 bases). The CDR3 runs 14 residues. V was clipped by 6 bases and J by 0 bases, with 8 bases between them. The germline V gene encodes CDR1 WNHNN and CDR2 SYGVQD (reference sequence). The CDR3, as DNA: TGCGCCAGCAGGGGGCTCGCGAACACCGGGGAGCTGTTTTTT. It translates to CASRGLANTGELFF.

The chain employs TRBV27 and TRBJ2-3, with TRBD1 matching 10 bases. In germline, CDR1 is MNHEY, CDR2 SMNVEV (reference sequence). The CDR3 covers 15 residues. The V gene end was trimmed by 6 bases and the J gene end by 5 bases; junction bases not matched to a gene: 8. In nucleotides, the CDR3 is TGTGCCAGCAGCTTAGACAGGGGGCTAGGAGATACGCAGTATTTT. Translation gives CASSLDRGLGDTQYF.